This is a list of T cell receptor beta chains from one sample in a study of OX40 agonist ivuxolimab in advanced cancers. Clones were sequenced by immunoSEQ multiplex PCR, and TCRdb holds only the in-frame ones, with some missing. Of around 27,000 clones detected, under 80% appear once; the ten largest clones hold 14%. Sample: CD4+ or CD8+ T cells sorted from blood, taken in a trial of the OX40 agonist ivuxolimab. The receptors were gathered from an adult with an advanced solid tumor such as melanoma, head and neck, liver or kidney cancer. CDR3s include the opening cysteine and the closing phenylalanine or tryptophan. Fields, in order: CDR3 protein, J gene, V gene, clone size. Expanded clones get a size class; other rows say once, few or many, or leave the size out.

CASTDSPNQPQHF | TRBJ1-5 | TRBV27 | once
CASSEDRTYEQYF | TRBJ2-7 | TRBV7-8 | .
CASSPGAPLTGELFF | TRBJ2-2 | TRBV19 | .
CASSVLPLGSGANVLTF | TRBJ2-6 | TRBV27 | .
CASSLTENTEAFF | TRBJ1-1 | TRBV7-7 | .
CASSIHPNEFNQPQHF | TRBJ1-5 | TRBV7-9 | medium-sized
CASSKQRDGSYEQYF | TRBJ2-7 | TRBV2 | .
CASSRRLAGGEKNEQFF | TRBJ2-1 | TRBV19 | .
CASSRPGATNTGELFF | TRBJ2-2 | TRBV5-1 | .
CASSRLGGGAWTDTQYF | TRBJ2-3 | TRBV7-7 | .
CASSQGGYGGLAGGEGETQYF | TRBJ2-5 | TRBV23-1 | .
CASSYSYQGNYGYTF | TRBJ1-2 | TRBV6-6 | few
CANGGGYEQYF | TRBJ2-7 | TRBV2 | .
CASSLAFAGLAKNIQYF | TRBJ2-4 | TRBV5-6 | .
CASSQEGYEQYF | TRBJ2-7 | TRBV4-2 | .
CASSLVGSGGPNPSLTQYF | TRBJ2-5 | TRBV11-2 | .
CASSQRGTSDHNEQFF | TRBJ2-1 | TRBV4-2 | .
CASSVAGGELFF | TRBJ2-2 | TRBV9 | few
CASSYSRGGGTEAFF | TRBJ1-1 | TRBV6-6 | .
CASSEGTGNTEAFF | TRBJ1-1 | TRBV7-6 | .
CASSDDRANSYNEQFF | TRBJ2-1 | TRBV9 | .
CSAQVGGEQYF | TRBJ2-7 | TRBV20-1 | .
CASSLAGRMDEQYF | TRBJ2-7 | TRBV7-6 | .
CASSYGQDYEQYF | TRBJ2-7 | TRBV7-3 | .
CSASDGDEQYF | TRBJ2-7 | TRBV20-1 | .
CASSQRGLASTDTQYF | TRBJ2-3 | TRBV4-2 | .
CASSLANVGTSDNEQFF | TRBJ2-1 | TRBV7-9 | .
CASSLGPGQGRDQPQHF | TRBJ1-5 | TRBV11-2 | .
CASSSVKGTEAFF | TRBJ1-1 | TRBV6-6 | .
CASSIGSVNTEAFF | TRBJ1-1 | TRBV19 | .
CASSYSFGEATEAFF | TRBJ1-1 | TRBV6-6 | once
CASSLWAATYEQYF | TRBJ2-7 | TRBV7-2 | .
CASSLASGPTGLTDTQYF | TRBJ2-3 | TRBV5-1 | .
CASRLGEKLFF | TRBJ1-4 | TRBV6-6 | .
CASSVPLHF | TRBJ1-6 | TRBV10-1 | medium-sized
CASSFADLGDTQYF | TRBJ2-3 | TRBV7-2 | .
CASSSGLESYEQYF | TRBJ2-7 | TRBV5-6 | .
CASRVGGDGYTF | TRBJ1-2 | TRBV25-1 | .
CASSLGTASTDTQYF | TRBJ2-3 | TRBV4-2 | .
CASNKRAYRRDTQYF | TRBJ2-3 | TRBV7-9 | .